The rows below give T cell receptor beta chains drawn from one sample of a study of CD8+CD57+ T cells in acquired aplastic anemia. TCRdb used MiXCR to reprocess the reads, holding one entry per CDR3 protein. The sample includes 300,000 or so distinct CDR3 sequences, approximately 57% of them seen just once. Material: sorted CD4+, CD8+, or CD8+CD57+ T cells (not recorded which) from PBMCs. These receptors were obtained from a human donor with severe aplastic anemia or a healthy control (not recorded which). Both conserved end residues are part of each CDR3. The order of the fields is clone size, J gene, V gene, D gene, CDR3 DNA, CDR3 protein. A D gene is named only where the DNA matches it firmly. Where a row states a size, it is once, few, many or the class of an expanded clone; other rows omit it.

- TRBJ1-6 TRBV9 - TGTGCCAGCAGCCAACAACCTGGGCCCGGGAGCTCCTATAATTCACCCCTCCACTTT CASSQQPGPGSSYNSPLHF
many TRBJ2-3 TRBV7-3 - TGTGCCAGCAGCCCGGGGTGGGGGCAGGGGAATACGCAGTATTTT CASSPGWGQGNTQYF
many TRBJ1-2 TRBV29-1 TRBD1 TGCAGCGCCTCGACCATGGACAGGTACTATGGCTACACCTTC CSASTMDRYYGYTF
- TRBJ1-1 TRBV7-4 - TGTGCCAGCAGCTTACTATTGTCAGCTTTCTTT CASSLLLSAFF
many TRBJ2-7 TRBV6-5 - TGTGCCAGCAGCCCCGAGGCTGGGGGCGCGTCCGAGCAGTACTTC CASSPEAGGASEQYF
many TRBJ2-7 TRBV11-3 - TGTGCCAGCAGCCTTAACGGGGGTTTTAACGGCGAGCAGTACTTC CASSLNGGFNGEQYF
- TRBJ1-3 TRBV9 - TGTGCCAGCAGCGTAGACAGGGCTGGTGGAAACACCATATATTTT CASSVDRAGGNTIYF
- TRBJ2-7 TRBV5-6 TRBD1 TGTGCCAGCAGCCGCCGGACAGGGGCCGAGCAGTACTTC CASSRRTGAEQYF
- TRBJ1-6 TRBV9 TRBD1 TGTGCCAGCAGCGTAGCTGGGACAGCTTATAATTCACCCCTCCACTTT CASSVAGTAYNSPLHF
- TRBJ2-5 TRBV6-6 - TGTGCCAGCGGCCTTCCCTGGGGGCAAGAGACCCAGTACTTC CASGLPWGQETQYF
many TRBJ1-5 TRBV4-2 - TGTGCCAGCAGCCAAGATGGATCGAAGGGAAATCAGCCCCAGCATTTT CASSQDGSKGNQPQHF
many TRBJ1-4 TRBV5-8 TRBD1 TGTGCCAGCAGCTTCCAACAGGGGTCCAATGAAAAACTGTTTTTT CASSFQQGSNEKLFF
- TRBJ1-6 TRBV12-3/TRBV12-4 - TGTGCCAGCAGTTTTCAGAGTCTTAATTCACCCCTCCACTTT CASSFQSLNSPLHF
many TRBJ1-2 TRBV19 - TGTGCCAGTACTGAGGCAGCGAAATACTATGGCTACACCTTC CASTEAAKYYGYTF
- TRBJ2-5 TRBV19 - TGTGCCAGTAGTACACTAGTCCGGGAGACCCAGTACTTC CASSTLVRETQYF
many TRBJ1-2 TRBV7-8 - TGTGCCAGCAGCTTTGGAGGCGGCTACACCTTC CASSFGGGYTF
- TRBJ1-2 TRBV2 - TGTGCCAGCAGTGTATCGCAGACCTATGGCTACACCTTC CASSVSQTYGYTF
many TRBJ2-1 TRBV12-3/TRBV12-4 - TGTGCCAGCAGTTTAGTTTTGGGGGGTGGGTTCTTC CASSLVLGGGFF
- TRBJ2-1 TRBV24-1 - TGTGCCACCAGTGACTCCTTTTCGGGAGTGTACAATGAGCAGTTCTTC CATSDSFSGVYNEQFF
- TRBJ2-7 TRBV20-1 TRBD1 TGCAGTGCTAGATGGGAAGACAGGGCTCGACACGAGCAGTACTTC CSARWEDRARHEQYF
- TRBJ1-2 TRBV19 - TGTGCCAGTAGTATTGGGGGAACCAACTATGGCTACACCTTC CASSIGGTNYGYTF
- TRBJ2-5 TRBV12-3/TRBV12-4 TRBD1 TGTGCCAGCAGTTCGGGACAGCGAAAAGAGACCCAGTACTTC CASSSGQRKETQYF
- TRBJ2-2 TRBV7-9 TRBD1 TGTGCCAGCAGCCCGACGGGACAGGGAAACACCGGGGAGCTGTTTTTT CASSPTGQGNTGELFF
- TRBJ2-1 TRBV19 - TGTGCCAGTCGCCAAGGGGGCAATGAGCAGTTCTTC CASRQGGNEQFF
- TRBJ2-7 TRBV10-2 TRBD2 TGCGCCAGTTCGAGCGGGGAATACAATGAGCAGTACTTC CASSSGEYNEQYF
- TRBJ2-4 TRBV19 - TGTGCCAGTAGTATAGCGAGTGGGAAAAACATTCAGTACTTC CASSIASGKNIQYF
once TRBJ1-6 TRBV25-1 TRBD1 TGTGCCAGCAGCCACCGGGACAGGGACTACCTTTGCGAGAGTAATTCACCCCTCCACTTT CASSHRDRDYLCESNSPLHF
many TRBJ2-2 TRBV3-1 TRBD2 TGTGCCAGCAGCCCTCGAGGAGCGGGGGTTACCGGGGAGCTGTTTTTT CASSPRGAGVTGELFF
- TRBJ2-7 TRBV12-3/TRBV12-4 TRBD1 TGTGCCAGCAGTTTCCTGCGCAGGGACAGTCTCGAGCAGTACTTC CASSFLRRDSLEQYF
few TRBJ2-3 TRBV7-9 - TGTGCCAGCAGACCTACAGGGGATACGCAGTATTTT CASRPTGDTQYF
few TRBJ2-7 TRBV24-1 - TGTGCCACCAGTGACGGGGCCTACGAGCAGTACTTC CATSDGAYEQYF
many TRBJ2-1 TRBV11-2 - TGTGCCAGCAGCTCCCAGGCCGGGAATGAGCAGTTCTTC CASSSQAGNEQFF
once TRBJ1-4 TRBV7-2 TRBD1 TGTGCCAGCAGTAACGGACAGGGGCGGGGGTTT CASSNGQGRGF
- TRBJ2-7 TRBV19 TRBD1 TGTGCCAGTAATTGGGGACAGGGGGCCTACGAGCAGTACTTC CASNWGQGAYEQYF
- TRBJ2-7 TRBV5-6 TRBD1 TGTGCCAGCAGCCTCCGGGACAGGGTTACAGAGCAGTACTTC CASSLRDRVTEQYF
- TRBJ1-2 TRBV7-3 - TGTGCCACCAATAGCTCGCGCGGGGGCGGCTACACCTTC CATNSSRGGGYTF
- TRBJ2-1 TRBV7-9 TRBD1 TGTGCCAGCAGAACCGGGACAGGGAGCGAATCGGTTGACAATGAGCAGTTCTTC CASRTGTGSESVDNEQFF
- TRBJ1-2 TRBV7-9 - TGTGCCTCCCGTGGGGGGTCTACTAACTATGGCTACACCTTC CASRGGSTNYGYTF
few TRBJ2-2 TRBV7-2 TRBD2 TGTGCCAGCAGCCGTTCGGGAGGAGACACCGGGGAGCTGTTTTTT CASSRSGGDTGELFF
many TRBJ2-2 TRBV20-1 TRBD2 TGCAGTGCTAGAGATGAGAAGATACTAGCGGGGGTCGGGGAGCTGTTTTTT CSARDEKILAGVGELFF
- TRBJ1-6 TRBV19 - TGTGCCAGTAGTATCGGGGGCTCCTATAATTCACCCCTCCACTTT CASSIGGSYNSPLHF
- TRBJ2-1 TRBV7-2 TRBD2 TGTGCCGTGGACAGCAAGGGGACTAGCGGGGTTTACTCCTACAATGAGCAGTTCTTC CAVDSKGTSGVYSYNEQFF
- TRBJ1-6 TRBV20-1 - TGCAGTGCTAGTAGCCTGGGCAGGTCACCCCTCCACTTT CSASSLGRSPLHF
once TRBJ2-5 TRBV7-2 - TGTGCCAGCAGCTCCTCCGGGGGTCTCCGGGGTACCCAGTACTTC CASSSSGGLRGTQYF
- TRBJ2-3 TRBV24-1 TRBD2 TGTGCCACCAGTGGCCTAGCGGATTCGCCAGATACGCAGTATTTT CATSGLADSPDTQYF
many TRBJ2-7 TRBV5-5 - TGTGCCAGCAGCTTCGGATACTCCTACGAGCAGTACTTC CASSFGYSYEQYF
- TRBJ1-6 TRBV5-1 TRBD1 TGTGCCAGCAGCACGGGACAGGGGGCGCGCAATTCACCCCTCCACTTT CASSTGQGARNSPLHF
many TRBJ2-5 TRBV12-5 - TGTGCTAGTGGTTTTGGGGAGACCCAGTACTTC CASGFGETQYF